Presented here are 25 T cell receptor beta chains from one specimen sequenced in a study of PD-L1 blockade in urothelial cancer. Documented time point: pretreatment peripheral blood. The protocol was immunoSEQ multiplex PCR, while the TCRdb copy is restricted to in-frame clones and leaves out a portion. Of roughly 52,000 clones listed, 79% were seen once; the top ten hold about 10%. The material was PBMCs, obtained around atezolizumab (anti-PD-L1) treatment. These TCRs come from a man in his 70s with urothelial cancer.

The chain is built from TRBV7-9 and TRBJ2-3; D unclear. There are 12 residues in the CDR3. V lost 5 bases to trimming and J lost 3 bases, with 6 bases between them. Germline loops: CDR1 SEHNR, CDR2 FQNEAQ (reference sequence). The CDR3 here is CASSLRTDTQYF. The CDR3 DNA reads TGTGCCAGCAGCCTGAGGACAGATACGCAGTATTTT.

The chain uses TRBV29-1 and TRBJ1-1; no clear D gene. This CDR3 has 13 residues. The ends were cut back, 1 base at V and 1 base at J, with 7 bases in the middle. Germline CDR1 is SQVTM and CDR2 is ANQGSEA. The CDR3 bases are TGCAGCGTTGAAGCGGAGGGGAACACTGAAGCTTTCTTT. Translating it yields CSVEAEGNTEAFF. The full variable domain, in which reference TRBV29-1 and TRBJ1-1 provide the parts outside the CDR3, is SAVISQKPSRDICQRGTSLTIQCQVDSQVTMMFWYRQQPGQSLTLIATANQGSEATYESGFVIDKFPISRPNLTFSTLTVSNMSPEDSSIYLCSVEAEGNTEAFFGQGTRLTVV.

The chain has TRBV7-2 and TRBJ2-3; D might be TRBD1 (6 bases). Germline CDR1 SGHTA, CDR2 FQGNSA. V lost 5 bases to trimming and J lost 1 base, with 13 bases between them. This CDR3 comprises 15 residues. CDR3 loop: CASSRDTQGTDTQYF. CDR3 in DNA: TGTGCCAGCAGCCGGGACACCCAGGGCACAGATACGCAGTATTTT.

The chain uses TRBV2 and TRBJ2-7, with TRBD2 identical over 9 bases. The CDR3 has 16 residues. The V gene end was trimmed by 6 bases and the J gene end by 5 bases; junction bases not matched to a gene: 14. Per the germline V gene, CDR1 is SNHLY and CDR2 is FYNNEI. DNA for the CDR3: TGTGCCAGCAGACCATTAACGCTAGCGGGACGGAACGAGCAGTACTTC. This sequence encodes CASRPLTLAGRNEQYF.

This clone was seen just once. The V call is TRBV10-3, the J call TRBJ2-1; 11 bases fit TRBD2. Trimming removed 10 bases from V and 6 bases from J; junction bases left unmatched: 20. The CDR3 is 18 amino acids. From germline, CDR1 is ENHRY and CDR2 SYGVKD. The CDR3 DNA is TGTGCCAGTAACGCCGGGACTAGCGGCCCAAGTATTAGCAATGAGCAGTTCTTC. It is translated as CASNAGTSGPSISNEQFF.

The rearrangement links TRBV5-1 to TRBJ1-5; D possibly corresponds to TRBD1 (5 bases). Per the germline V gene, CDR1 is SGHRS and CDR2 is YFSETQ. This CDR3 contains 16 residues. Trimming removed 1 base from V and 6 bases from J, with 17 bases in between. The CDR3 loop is CASSLLGEGAGQPQHF. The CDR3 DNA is TGCGCCAGCAGCTTGTTAGGGGAAGGGGCCGGTCAGCCCCAGCATTTT.

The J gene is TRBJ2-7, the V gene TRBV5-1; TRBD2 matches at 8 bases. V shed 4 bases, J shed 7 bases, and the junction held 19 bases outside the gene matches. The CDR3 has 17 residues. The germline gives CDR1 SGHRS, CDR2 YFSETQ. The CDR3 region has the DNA TGCGCCAGCAGCAGGGATGCGGGGGGAGAAAGTATCCGGGAGCAGTACTTC. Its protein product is CASSRDAGGESIREQYF.

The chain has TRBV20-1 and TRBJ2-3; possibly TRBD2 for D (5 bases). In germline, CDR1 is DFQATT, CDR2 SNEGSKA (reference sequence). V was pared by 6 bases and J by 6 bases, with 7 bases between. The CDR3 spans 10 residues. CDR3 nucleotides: TGCAGTGCCGTAGCGGATACGCAGTATTTT. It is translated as CSAVADTQYF.

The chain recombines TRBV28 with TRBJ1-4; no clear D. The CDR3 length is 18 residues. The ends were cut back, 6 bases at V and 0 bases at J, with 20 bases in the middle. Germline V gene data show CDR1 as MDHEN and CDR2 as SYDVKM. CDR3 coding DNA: TGTGCCAGCAGGACTCGACCGAACCTCTTTGCAACTAATGAAAAACTGTTTTTT. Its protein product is CASRTRPNLFATNEKLFF.

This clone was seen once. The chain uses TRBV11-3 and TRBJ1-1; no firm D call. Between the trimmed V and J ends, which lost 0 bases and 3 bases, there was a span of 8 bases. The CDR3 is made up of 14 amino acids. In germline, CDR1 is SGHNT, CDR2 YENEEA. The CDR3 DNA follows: TGTGCCAGCAGCTTAGAGGCCGGGGACACTGAAGCTTTCTTT. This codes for CASSLEAGDTEAFF.

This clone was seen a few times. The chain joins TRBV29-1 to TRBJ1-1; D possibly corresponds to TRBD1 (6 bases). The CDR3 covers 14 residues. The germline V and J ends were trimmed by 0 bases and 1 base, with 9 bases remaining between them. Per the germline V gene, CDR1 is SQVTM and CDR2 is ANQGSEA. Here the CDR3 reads CSVEDVRGNTEAFF. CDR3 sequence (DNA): TGCAGCGTTGAAGATGTCAGGGGGAACACTGAAGCTTTCTTT.

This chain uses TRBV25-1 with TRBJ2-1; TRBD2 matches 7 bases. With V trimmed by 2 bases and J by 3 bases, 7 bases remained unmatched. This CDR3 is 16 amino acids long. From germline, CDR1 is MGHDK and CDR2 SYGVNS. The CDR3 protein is CASSEVAGANYNEQFF. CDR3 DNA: TGTGCCAGCAGTGAAGTGGCGGGAGCAAACTACAATGAGCAGTTCTTC. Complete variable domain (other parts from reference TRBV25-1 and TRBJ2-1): EADIYQTPRYLVIGTGKKITLECSQTMGHDKMYWYQQDPGMELHLIHYSYGVNSTEKGDLSSESTVSRIRTEHFPLTLESARPSHTSQYLCASSEVAGANYNEQFFGPGTRLTVL.

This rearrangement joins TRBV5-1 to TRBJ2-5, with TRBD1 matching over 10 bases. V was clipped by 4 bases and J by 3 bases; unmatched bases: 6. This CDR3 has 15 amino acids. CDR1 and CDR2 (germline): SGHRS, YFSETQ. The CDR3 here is CASSPTGTGEETQYF. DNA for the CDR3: TGCGCCAGCAGCCCGACCGGGACAGGGGAAGAGACCCAGTACTTC.

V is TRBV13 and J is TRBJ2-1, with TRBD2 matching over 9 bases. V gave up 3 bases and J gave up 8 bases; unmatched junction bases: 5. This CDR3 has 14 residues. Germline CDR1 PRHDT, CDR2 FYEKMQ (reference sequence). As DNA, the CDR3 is TGTGCCAGCAGCTTGCTAGCGGGACTACATGAGCAGTTCTTC. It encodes CASSLLAGLHEQFF.

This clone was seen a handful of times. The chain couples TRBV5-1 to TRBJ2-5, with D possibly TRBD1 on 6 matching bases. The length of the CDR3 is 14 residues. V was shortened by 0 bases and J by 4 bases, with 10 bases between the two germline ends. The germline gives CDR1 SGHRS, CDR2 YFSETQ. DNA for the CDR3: TGCGCCAGCAGCTTGGGGCTAGGGGGAGAGACCCAGTACTTC. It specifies CASSLGLGGETQYF.

The CDR3 nucleotides are TGTGCCAGCAGATCGAGGGACTCCCCAAACACTGAAGCTTTCTTT. It codes for CASRSRDSPNTEAFF. The chain employs TRBV28 and TRBJ1-1; a possible D gene is TRBD1 (5 bases). V lost 6 bases and J 2 bases, leaving 16 bases between the germline ends. The CDR3 length is 15 residues. CDR1 is MDHEN, CDR2 SYDVKM, per germline.

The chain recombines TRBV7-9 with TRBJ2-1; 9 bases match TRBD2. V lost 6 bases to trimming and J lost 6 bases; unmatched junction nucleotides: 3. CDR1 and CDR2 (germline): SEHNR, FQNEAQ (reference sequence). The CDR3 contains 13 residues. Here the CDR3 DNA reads TGTGCCAGCAGTACTAGCGGGCCCAATGAGCAGTTCTTC. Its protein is CASSTSGPNEQFF.

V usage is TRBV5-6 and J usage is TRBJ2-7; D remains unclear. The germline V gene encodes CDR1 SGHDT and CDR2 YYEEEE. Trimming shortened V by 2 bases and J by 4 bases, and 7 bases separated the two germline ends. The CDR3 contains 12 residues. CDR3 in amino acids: CASSFSVYEQYF. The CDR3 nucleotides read TGTGCCAGCAGCTTCTCAGTTTACGAGCAGTACTTC.

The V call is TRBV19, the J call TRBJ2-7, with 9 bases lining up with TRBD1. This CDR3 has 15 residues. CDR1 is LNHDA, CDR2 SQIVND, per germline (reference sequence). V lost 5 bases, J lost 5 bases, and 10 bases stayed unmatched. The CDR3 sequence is CASSFGQGRRNEQYF. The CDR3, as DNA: TGTGCCAGTAGTTTCGGACAGGGGAGGCGCAACGAGCAGTACTTC. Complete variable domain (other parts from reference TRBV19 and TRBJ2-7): DGGITQSPKYLFRKEGQNVTLSCEQNLNHDAMYWYRQDPGQGLRLIYYSQIVNDFQKGDIAEGYSVSREKKESFPLTVTSAQKNPTAFYLCASSFGQGRRNEQYFGPGTRLTVT.

For the CDR3, the DNA is TGTGCCAGCTCACCGGGGAGGGCCGCAGATACGCAGTATTTT. It codes for CASSPGRAADTQYF. This rearrangement joins TRBV18 to TRBJ2-3, with TRBD2 identical over 7 bases. Germline V gene lookup returns CDR1 KGHSH and CDR2 LQKENI. J was trimmed by 4 bases and V by 3 bases; bases with no gene match: 4. CDR3 length equals 14 residues.

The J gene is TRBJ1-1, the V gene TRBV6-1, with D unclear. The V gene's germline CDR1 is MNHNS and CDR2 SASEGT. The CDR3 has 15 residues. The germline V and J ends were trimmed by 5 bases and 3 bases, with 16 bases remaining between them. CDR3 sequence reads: CASSRPGSWDTEAFF. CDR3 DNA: TGTGCCAGCAGTAGACCGGGGTCCTGGGACACTGAAGCTTTCTTT.

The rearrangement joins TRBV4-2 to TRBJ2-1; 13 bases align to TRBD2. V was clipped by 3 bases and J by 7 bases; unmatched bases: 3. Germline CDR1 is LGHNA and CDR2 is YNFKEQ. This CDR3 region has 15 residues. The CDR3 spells CASSHLTSGRNEQFF. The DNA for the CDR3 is TGTGCCAGCAGCCACCTGACTAGCGGGAGGAATGAGCAGTTCTTC.

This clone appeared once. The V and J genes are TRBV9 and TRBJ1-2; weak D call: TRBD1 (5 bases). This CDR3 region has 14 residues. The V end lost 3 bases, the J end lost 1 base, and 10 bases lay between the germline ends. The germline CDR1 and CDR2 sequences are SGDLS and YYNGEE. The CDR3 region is CASSATDSNYGYTF. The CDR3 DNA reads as TGTGCCAGCAGCGCCACAGACAGTAACTATGGCTACACCTTC.

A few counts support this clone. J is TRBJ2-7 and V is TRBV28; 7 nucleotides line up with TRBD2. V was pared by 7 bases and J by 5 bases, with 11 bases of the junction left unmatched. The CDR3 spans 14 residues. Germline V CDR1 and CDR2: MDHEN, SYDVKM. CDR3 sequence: CASKLGREYHEQYF. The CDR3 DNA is TGTGCCAGCAAGTTGGGGCGGGAGTACCACGAGCAGTACTTC.

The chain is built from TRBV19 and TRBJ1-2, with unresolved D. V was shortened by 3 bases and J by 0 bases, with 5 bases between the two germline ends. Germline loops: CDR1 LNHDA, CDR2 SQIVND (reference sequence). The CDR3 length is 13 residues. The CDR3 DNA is TGTGCCAGTAGTATCCCAGCTAACTATGGCTACACCTTC. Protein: CASSIPANYGYTF. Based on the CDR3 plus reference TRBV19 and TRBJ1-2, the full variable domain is DGGITQSPKYLFRKEGQNVTLSCEQNLNHDAMYWYRQDPGQGLRLIYYSQIVNDFQKGDIAEGYSVSREKKESFPLTVTSAQKNPTAFYLCASSIPANYGYTFGSGTRLTVV.